This T cell receptor beta chain was recorded in a study of sequential checkpoint blockade in melanoma. Background on the study: Arm A got nivolumab then ipilimumab; arm B the reverse, 1:1. Both treatment sequences were followed by maintenance nivolumab.

This CDR3 region has 15 residues. Germline CDR1 SGDLS, CDR2 YYNGEE. Trimming removed 3 bases from V and 0 bases from J, with 10 bases in between. The sample's treatment: randomized to nivolumab then ipilimumab (arm A) or the reverse (arm B). DNA-damaging chemotherapy had not been given to any patient beforehand. PBMC sorting kept live CD3+CD8+ cells without CD19 or CD56. Produced via immunoSEQ multiplex PCR; TCRdb's table is partial and in-frame only. The sample shows more than 15,000 clones, roughly 71% of them seen only once. Material: CD8+ T cells sorted from blood (inferred from file names), obtained from a patient given nivolumab and ipilimumab in sequence. This chain connects TRBV9 to TRBJ2-1, with a possible D match to TRBD1 (7 bases). The receptor comes from a human donor with melanoma. The CDR3 DNA follows: TGTGCCAGCAGCGCAGGGGGGCCCTCCTACAATGAGCAGTTCTTC. The encoded protein is CASSAGGPSYNEQFF.